This TCR beta chain was observed in a study of radiotherapy plus CTLA-4 blockade in lung cancer. Study findings and constraints: Expansion of tumor-derived TCR clones was observed in blood after radiotherapy plus ipilimumab. Together with interferon-beta, which increased in serum after radiation, early dynamic changes in blood T cell clones were reportedly the best predictors of response.

The CDR3 loop spans 13 amino acids. The germline V gene encodes CDR1 MGHDK and CDR2 SYGVNS. Trimming cost V 3 bases and J 4 bases, with 9 bases left between them. For this clone: Its antigen is unknown.

Focal radiation plus CTLA-4 blockade with ipilimumab was administered to patients who had chemo-refractory metastatic non-small-cell lung cancer. Sequenced by immunoSEQ multiplex PCR; TCRdb stores in-frame clones only, minus some. The sample yields around 80,000 clones, roughly four fifths seen once. This specimen consisted of peripheral blood, obtained from a patient treated with radiotherapy plus ipilimumab. The clonotype originates from a human donor with non-small cell lung cancer who had stable disease on radiotherapy plus ipilimumab. The rearrangement uses TRBV25-1 and TRBJ1-2; D not certain. The CDR3 reads CASSDVVGYGYTF. In DNA form, the CDR3 reads TGTGCCAGCAGTGATGTTGTGGGCTATGGCTACACCTTC.